These T cell receptor beta chains were read from a single sample in a study of shared clonotypes between healthy human individuals. Assay used: immunoSEQ multiplex PCR; TCRdb lists only in-frame clones, some missing. The sample has over 2 million clones, under 95% seen once; the top ten hold about 0.36%. Sample: naive CD4+ T cells from PBMCs. All receptors derive from a man aged 18 to 29 in good health. Some clones in this sample may be carry-over from other donors' samples. Each CDR3 is given with its conserved first and last residue. The D gene is left open where the match is weak. Only some rows state a clone size, as once, few, many or a class for expanded clones.

d_gene,abundance,v_gene,j_gene,CDR3aa,CDR3nt
-,-,TRBV6-5,TRBJ2-3,CASSYRGVAGTDTQYF,TGTGCCAGCAGTTACCGTGGTGTGGCGGGCACAGATACGCAGTATTTT
-,-,TRBV5-4,TRBJ1-2,CASSLVAGDGYTF,TGTGCCAGCAGCTTGGTGGCAGGGGATGGCTACACCTTC
-,once,TRBV6-5,TRBJ1-6,CASSYEGGPNSPLHF,TGTGCCAGCAGTTACGAGGGGGGGCCTAATTCACCCCTCCACTTT
-,-,TRBV14,TRBJ2-1,CASSHWGLYNEQFF,TGTGCCAGCAGCCACTGGGGACTTTACAATGAGCAGTTCTTC
-,-,TRBV5-1,TRBJ2-7,CASSLRASSYEQYF,TGCGCCAGCAGCTTAAGGGCTAGCTCCTACGAGCAGTACTTC
-,-,TRBV6-1,TRBJ1-4,CASSEVGGGLRKLFF,TGTGCCAGCAGTGAAGTAGGAGGGGGATTGCGAAAACTGTTTTTT
-,-,TRBV4-3,TRBJ2-3,CASSQDPEAANTDTQYF,TGCGCCAGCAGCCAAGATCCAGAAGCGGCGAACACAGATACGCAGTATTTT
-,-,TRBV10-1,TRBJ1-2,CASSVRGGTF,TGCGCCAGCAGTGTACGGGGGGGGACCTTC
TRBD1,-,TRBV5-6,TRBJ2-5,CASSTPQGEETQYF,TGTGCCAGCAGCACTCCCCAGGGGGAAGAGACCCAGTACTTC
TRBD2,-,TRBV28,TRBJ2-1,CASRDLAGTYNEQFF,TGTGCCAGCAGAGATCTAGCGGGGACCTACAATGAGCAGTTCTTC
TRBD2,-,TRBV5-1,TRBJ2-3,CASSLQTSGTDTQYF,TGCGCCAGCAGCTTACAGACTAGCGGCACAGATACGCAGTATTTT
TRBD2,-,TRBV5-4,TRBJ2-1,CASSALAGVGNEQFF,TGTGCCAGCAGCGCACTAGCGGGAGTTGGTAATGAGCAGTTCTTC
-,-,TRBV7-8,TRBJ2-7,CASSPTQSSYEQYF,TGTGCCAGCAGCCCCACCCAGAGCTCCTACGAGCAGTACTTC
-,-,TRBV6-4,TRBJ2-1,CASRESGATYNEQFF,TGTGCCAGCAGAGAATCTGGAGCAACGTACAATGAGCAGTTCTTC
-,-,TRBV2,TRBJ1-5,CASSEGGGNQPQHF,TGTGCCAGCAGTGAGGGAGGGGGAAATCAGCCCCAGCATTTT
TRBD2,-,TRBV5-1,TRBJ2-5,CASSLASGRETQYF,TGCGCCAGCAGCTTAGCTAGCGGGAGGGAGACCCAGTACTTC
TRBD2,-,TRBV7-9,TRBJ2-7,CASSPGLADPSEQYF,TGTGCCAGCAGCCCGGGACTAGCGGACCCATCCGAGCAGTACTTC
-,-,TRBV4-1,TRBJ2-2,CASRSQSLNTGELFF,TGCGCCAGCCGGTCTCAGAGTCTGAACACCGGGGAGCTGTTTTTT
TRBD1,-,TRBV28,TRBJ2-7,CASSAPGQRRFYEQYF,TGTGCCAGCAGTGCCCCGGGACAGAGAAGATTCTACGAGCAGTACTTC
-,few,TRBV7-2,TRBJ1-1,CASSLYSYTEAFF,TGTGCCAGCAGCTTATACAGCTACACTGAAGCTTTCTTT